This is a list of T cell receptor beta chains from one sample in a study of response to subunit inactivated influenza vaccine. TCRdb passed the RT-PCR reads through MiXCR, listing each CDR3 protein once. In the table there are 450,000 to 600,000 distinct CDR3 sequences, less than 10% of which are singletons. The sample here was PBMCs from blood, taken less than 30 months after vaccination. These receptors were collected from a man between 50 and 70 years old who received an inactivated influenza vaccine. The CDR3 runs from the conserved cysteine through the conserved F or W. Each record gives: V gene, clone size, J gene, D gene, CDR3 DNA, CDR3 protein. The D gene is left open where the match is weak. Clone size is not always given. Where it is, it says once, few, many or a class for expanded clones.

>TRBV20-1|-|TRBJ1-2|TRBD1
TGCAGTGCTAGAGAACTCGACAGGGTGAAAGGCTACACCTTC
CSARELDRVKGYTF
>TRBV20-1|many|TRBJ2-2|-
TGCAGTGCAAGGGGGATTACGAACACCGGGGAGCTGTTTTTT
CSARGITNTGELFF
>TRBV24-1|-|TRBJ1-5|-
TGTGCCACCAGTGACACAGGACCGAACAATCAGCCCCAGCATTTT
CATSDTGPNNQPQHF
>TRBV7-2|few|TRBJ2-2|TRBD2
TGTGCCAGCAGCACCACGGGACTAGCGCCCCGGACCGGGGAGCTGTTTTTT
CASSTTGLAPRTGELFF
>TRBV6-1|few|TRBJ1-1|-
TGTGCCAGCATGAAGGGGCGGGGGTTCGGAAGCACTGAAGCTTTCTTT
CASMKGRGFGSTEAFF
>TRBV4-2|-|TRBJ2-5|-
TGTGCCAGCAGCCAAGCGGAGGGGAAGACCCAGTACTTC
CASSQAEGKTQYF
>TRBV7-2|many|TRBJ2-7|-
TGTGCCAGCAGCCGATGGACTGGAGGGTACGAGCAGTACTTC
CASSRWTGGYEQYF
>TRBV20-1|few|TRBJ1-6|-
TGCAGTACCGGAAGGAGGGGAAACTATAATTCACCCCTCCACTTT
CSTGRRGNYNSPLHF
>TRBV5-4|-|TRBJ2-7|TRBD2
TGTGCCAGCAGCCCCCAGACTAGCTCCTACTCCTACGAGCAGTACTTC
CASSPQTSSYSYEQYF
>TRBV7-3|-|TRBJ2-3|-
TGTGCCAGCAGCCCCCTAGGGCTTAGCACAGATACGCAGTATTTT
CASSPLGLSTDTQYF
>TRBV6-5|few|TRBJ1-3|-
TGTGCCAGCAGTTATGGTCCCGGGACTGGAAACACCATATATTTT
CASSYGPGTGNTIYF
>TRBV11-2|few|TRBJ2-4|-
TGTGCCAGCAGCTCCCTAGGGGGACTCAAAAACATTCAGTACTTC
CASSSLGGLKNIQYF
>TRBV24-1|few|TRBJ2-5|-
TGTGCCACCAGTGAGGGGAATGACCAGTACTTC
CATSEGNDQYF
>TRBV4-3|many|TRBJ2-1|-
TGCGCCAGCAGCCAAGGGACTAACTACAATGAGCAGTTCTTC
CASSQGTNYNEQFF
>TRBV24-1|few|TRBJ2-3|-
TGTGCCACCAGTGAAACGGGAGACCTGACAGATACGCAGTATTTT
CATSETGDLTDTQYF
>TRBV14|many|TRBJ2-1|TRBD1
TGTGCCAGCAGCCTAGGCCAGACAGGGGGCCCTTACAATGAGCAGTTCTTC
CASSLGQTGGPYNEQFF
>TRBV4-1|few|TRBJ2-5|TRBD2
TGCGCCAGCAGCAAACTAGCGGGAGGGCCAGGGGAGACCCAGTACTTC
CASSKLAGGPGETQYF
>TRBV5-1|few|TRBJ2-7|-
TGCGCCAGCAGCTTCCAGGAATCTTACGAGCAGTACTTC
CASSFQESYEQYF
>TRBV4-3|-|TRBJ2-1|-
TGCGCCAGCAGCCCCTCAGGCCGCTCTCCCAATGAGCAGTTCTTC
CASSPSGRSPNEQFF
>TRBV7-9|-|TRBJ2-7|-
TGTGCCAGCAGATTGTCGGGGGATAACGAGCAGTACTTC
CASRLSGDNEQYF
>TRBV12-3/TRBV12-4|many|TRBJ2-7|-
TGTGCCAGCAGTTTAGGCGTTAGCGGAAACTACGAGCAGTACTTC
CASSLGVSGNYEQYF
>TRBV6-1|-|TRBJ1-6|TRBD1
TGTGCCAGCAGTGAAGGGACAGGGGGCGTTTTGCGGAATTCACCCCTCCACTTT
CASSEGTGGVLRNSPLHF
>TRBV11-2|few|TRBJ2-7|TRBD1
TGTGCCAGCAGTCCAAATAGGGGCAGGGGGCCCCCCTACGAGCAGTACTTC
CASSPNRGRGPPYEQYF
>TRBV18|-|TRBJ2-5|TRBD2
TGTGCCAGCTCACCACCGAATAGCGGGAGCCAAGAGACCCAGTACTTC
CASSPPNSGSQETQYF
>TRBV5-1|many|TRBJ2-1|TRBD2
TGCGCCAGCTATAGCGGGGCCTACTACAATGAGCAGTTCTTC
CASYSGAYYNEQFF
>TRBV15|many|TRBJ2-1|TRBD1
TGTGCCACCAGCAGCTACCTTAGGACAGGGGGCAATGAGCAGTTCTTC
CATSSYLRTGGNEQFF
>TRBV20-1|-|TRBJ1-6|-
TGCAGTGCTATGGATCTGGATTATAATTCACCCCTCCACTTT
CSAMDLDYNSPLHF
>TRBV7-2|few|TRBJ1-1|-
TGTGCCAGCAGCTCCCGAAGGTTTAACACTGAAGCTTTCTTT
CASSSRRFNTEAFF
>TRBV7-6|many|TRBJ2-1|-
TGTGCCAGCAGCTTAGATGGTTTTGGGCGGATGAACAATGAGCAGTTCTTC
CASSLDGFGRMNNEQFF
>TRBV30|few|TRBJ2-2|-
TGTGCCTGGTGGGGCGGGGAGCTGTTTTTT
CAWWGGELFF
>TRBV29-1|many|TRBJ2-3|-
TGCAGCGCTATGCTAGGGGCGGAGGTTGGGACGCAGTATTTT
CSAMLGAEVGTQYF
>TRBV6-1|-|TRBJ2-3|-
TGTGCCAGCAGTGAATATCGTGGGGCAGATACGCAGTATTTT
CASSEYRGADTQYF
>TRBV7-8|few|TRBJ1-5|-
TGTGCCAGCAGCTTGTCCGGGGTTAACCTCTCGCCCCAGCATTTT
CASSLSGVNLSPQHF
>TRBV7-2|many|TRBJ1-1|-
TGTGCCAGCAGCTTAAAGGCCGGGATTGAAGCTTTCTTT
CASSLKAGIEAFF
>TRBV5-1|few|TRBJ2-1|-
TGCGCCAGCAGCTTAACCCGGGCTGGTGAGCAGTTCTTC
CASSLTRAGEQFF
>TRBV6-2/TRBV6-3|-|TRBJ1-5|TRBD1
TGTGCCAGCAGACTGACAGGGAGTCAGCCCCAGCATTTT
CASRLTGSQPQHF
>TRBV6-5|few|TRBJ2-1|-
TGTGCCAGCAGTTACTCCCGGGACATTTACAATGAGCAGTTCTTC
CASSYSRDIYNEQFF
>TRBV12-3/TRBV12-4|few|TRBJ2-1|TRBD1
TGTGCCAGCAGGTTGACAGGGGGTTTGGGCAATGAGCAGTTCTTC
CASRLTGGLGNEQFF
>TRBV10-1|few|TRBJ1-6|-
TGCGCCAGCAGTGAAGGGAATTCCTATAATTCACCCCTCCACTTT
CASSEGNSYNSPLHF
>TRBV10-3|-|TRBJ2-3|TRBD1
TGTGCCATTTCGGGACAGCTAAGCACAGATACGCAGTATTTT
CAISGQLSTDTQYF
>TRBV7-2|few|TRBJ2-1|TRBD1
TGTGCCAGCAGTAGACAGGGAACTTACAATGAGCAGTTCTTC
CASSRQGTYNEQFF
>TRBV4-2|-|TRBJ2-7|-
TGTGCCAGCAGCCAAGATGCAGGGTTATACGAGCAGTACTTC
CASSQDAGLYEQYF
>TRBV18|many|TRBJ1-1|-
TGTGCCAGCAGCCCCGGGGGGCGGACTGAAGCTTTCTTT
CASSPGGRTEAFF
>TRBV4-2|many|TRBJ2-3|-
TGTGCCAGCACCCTGGAACCAAGCACAGATACGCAGTATTTT
CASTLEPSTDTQYF
>TRBV6-1|-|TRBJ1-4|-
TGTGCCAGCAGCCTGGACAGAAGTGAAAAACTGTTTTTT
CASSLDRSEKLFF
>TRBV29-1|few|TRBJ1-1|-
TGCAGCGGACGGGACCCGAACACTGAAGCTTTCTTT
CSGRDPNTEAFF
>TRBV4-1|many|TRBJ2-7|-
TGCGCCAGCAGCCAACTGGGCCCCGCTGGGGGCGAGCAGTACTTC
CASSQLGPAGGEQYF
>TRBV7-9|few|TRBJ2-5|TRBD2
TGTGCCAGCAGCCTCCAGGGCGGGGGGGCCTCAGAGACCCAGTACTTC
CASSLQGGGASETQYF
>TRBV28|few|TRBJ1-1|TRBD1
TGTGCCAGCAGTGCGGCCGGGACAGGGAATCCTGAAGCTTTCTTT
CASSAAGTGNPEAFF
>TRBV29-1|few|TRBJ2-1|-
TGCAGCGTTAAGAGTTTGGGGAACAATGAGCAGTTCTTC
CSVKSLGNNEQFF
>TRBV11-2|few|TRBJ2-1|TRBD2
TGTGCCAGCAGCTTAGTCGGTACTCGGACTAGCGGCTCCTACAATGAGCAGTTCTTC
CASSLVGTRTSGSYNEQFF
>TRBV11-2|few|TRBJ2-2|TRBD1
TGTGCCAGCAGCTTAAGTCCCACAGGGACAGGTTTAAACACCGGGGAGCTGTTTTTT
CASSLSPTGTGLNTGELFF
>TRBV24-1|many|TRBJ2-1|TRBD2
TGTGCCACCGGGGGGACTACATTTGAGCAGTTCTTC
CATGGTTFEQFF
>TRBV29-1|many|TRBJ2-3|-
TGCAGCGTTGGAGGTTGGGGGACCACAGATACGCAGTATTTT
CSVGGWGTTDTQYF